These 27 T cell receptor beta chains originate from one sample sequenced in a study of OX40 agonist ivuxolimab in advanced cancers. TCRdb's copy holds only in-frame clones and misses some; the assay was immunoSEQ multiplex PCR. The sample shows approximately 82,000 clones, roughly 90% of them seen only once. The material sequenced was CD4+ or CD8+ T cells sorted from blood, taken in a trial of the OX40 agonist ivuxolimab. Receptor source: an adult with an advanced solid tumor such as melanoma, head and neck, liver or kidney cancer.

DNA of the CDR3: TGTGCCAGCAGCCTCATGGGACGTCTCTCTGGAAACACCATATATTTT. Amino acid sequence: CASSLMGRLSGNTIYF. The chain carries TRBV9 and TRBJ1-3; perhaps TRBD1 as D (5 bases). The V gene lost 4 bases and the J gene lost 0 bases, with 14 bases spanning the gap. There are 16 residues in the CDR3. CDR1 is SGDLS, CDR2 YYNGEE, per germline.

The table lists this clone with a count of one. An end of the junction differs from the germline gene, which may be a read error. CDR3 in DNA: TGTGCCAGCAGGCGGGACGCCGGGGAGCTGCTTTTT. Translated: CASRRDAGELLF. The V and J genes are TRBV2 and TRBJ2-2; TRBD2 is a possible D gene (6 bases). Germline CDR1 and CDR2: SNHLY and FYNNEI. The CDR3 sequence is 12 residues long.

This rearrangement joins TRBV6-5 to TRBJ1-1; TRBD1 aligns across 8 bases. Germline trimming cut 4 bases from V and 5 bases from J; bases unmatched to any gene: 9. This CDR3 is 15 amino acids long. CDR1 is MNHEY, CDR2 SVGAGI, per germline. The CDR3 nucleotides are TGTGCCAGCAGTTCCTACGACAGGGGTCTGACTGAAGCTTTCTTT. Translation: CASSSYDRGLTEAFF.

The rearrangement links TRBV13 to TRBJ2-3; 7 nucleotides agree with TRBD2. V trimming: 1 base; J trimming: 6 bases; junction bases outside the gene matches: 7. The CDR3 has 15 residues. Germline assignment: CDR1 PRHDT and CDR2 FYEKMQ (reference sequence). The CDR3 loop reads CASSLEAGSLDTQYF. The CDR3, as DNA: TGTGCCAGCAGCTTAGAAGCGGGGAGTTTGGATACGCAGTATTTT.

The chain links TRBV7-6 to TRBJ2-2, with D tentatively TRBD2 (5 bases). CDR3 length: 14 residues. V was cut by 5 bases and J by 2 bases, with 9 bases left in between. CDR1 SGHVS and CDR2 FNYEAQ come from the germline V gene. The CDR3 spells CASSAGPNTGELFF. The CDR3 DNA is TGTGCCAGCAGCGCGGGCCCAAACACCGGGGAGCTGTTTTTT.

This chain uses TRBV19 with TRBJ2-3, with D perhaps given as TRBD1 or TRBD2 (5 bases each). This CDR3 has 14 amino acids. In germline, CDR1 is LNHDA, CDR2 SQIVND (reference sequence). V was clipped by 3 bases and J by 4 bases, with 11 bases between them. The CDR3 bases are TGTGCCAGTAGTATTGGGTTGGGGGCAGATACGCAGTATTTT. It encodes CASSIGLGADTQYF.

This chain uses TRBV5-4 with TRBJ2-5, with 9 bases that match TRBD2. Germline V lookup: CDR1 SGHNT, CDR2 YYREEE (reference sequence). The J segment lost 1 base and the V segment lost 4 bases, leaving 11 bases of the junction unmatched. This CDR3 spans 17 amino acids. This chain's CDR3 is CASSLGSAGGFQETQYF. CDR3 coding DNA: TGTGCCAGCAGCCTTGGCTCGGCGGGAGGGTTCCAAGAGACCCAGTACTTC.

This clone was recorded only once. This sequence joins TRBV7-2 and TRBJ2-7; 7 bases agree with TRBD2. The germline V gene encodes CDR1 SGHTA and CDR2 FQGNSA. This CDR3 contains 14 residues. Trimming cost V 4 bases and J 7 bases; bases outside gene matches: 10. This CDR3 is CASSWGGGGEEQYF. The CDR3 DNA is TGTGCCAGCAGCTGGGGCGGGGGAGGGGAGGAGCAGTACTTC.

The CDR3 sequence: CASSLVLGENTEAFF. The CDR3 DNA is TGTGCCAGCAGCTTAGTACTGGGTGAGAACACTGAAGCTTTCTTT. The chain combines TRBV11-2 with TRBJ1-1; D remains unclear. The germline gives CDR1 SGHAT, CDR2 FQNNGV. The CDR3 has 15 amino acids. Trimming stripped 1 base from V and 1 base from J, with 10 bases between.

The chain couples TRBV5-1 to TRBJ2-1; 11 bases map to TRBD1. Germline V gives CDR1 SGHRS, CDR2 YFSETQ. The CDR3 has 19 amino acids. Trimming cost V 1 base and J 6 bases; bases outside gene matches: 15. The CDR3 is CASSLTNLGRDRGANEQFF. The CDR3 DNA sequence: TGCGCCAGCAGCTTGACTAACCTCGGACGGGACAGGGGGGCCAATGAGCAGTTCTTC.

The genes are TRBV5-1 and TRBJ1-5; no clear D. The germline V gene encodes CDR1 SGHRS and CDR2 YFSETQ. There are 16 residues in the CDR3. The V and J ends lost 4 bases and 1 base respectively, with 15 bases between them. The CDR3 coding sequence is TGCGCCAGCAGCATGTATGGGCTTGACAGCAATCAGCCCCAGCATTTT. Its protein is CASSMYGLDSNQPQHF.

The CDR3 loop reads CASRMDRAPNQPQHF. CDR3 nucleotide sequence: TGTGCCAGCAGGATGGACAGGGCCCCCAATCAGCCCCAGCATTTT. This chain joins TRBV2 and TRBJ1-5, with 8 bases matching TRBD1. The CDR3 loop spans 15 amino acids. Germline CDR1 and CDR2: SNHLY and FYNNEI. J lost 3 bases, V lost 6 bases, and 7 bases had no gene match.

The rearrangement uses TRBV6-6 and TRBJ2-7, with 8 bases lining up with TRBD2. This CDR3 spans 15 amino acids. The J segment lost 0 bases and the V segment lost 1 base, leaving 2 bases of the junction unmatched. Germline V gene sequence: CDR1 MNHNY, CDR2 SVGAGI (reference sequence). The CDR3 loop is CASSYFSGTSYEQYF. CDR3 bases: TGTGCCAGCAGTTACTTTAGCGGGACCTCCTACGAGCAGTACTTC.

The chain employs TRBV18 and TRBJ1-1; tentatively, D is TRBD1 (5 bases). This CDR3 spans 13 amino acids. The germline CDR1 and CDR2 sequences are KGHSH and LQKENI. V lost 3 bases and J 5 bases, leaving 10 bases between the germline ends. CDR3 sequence reads: CASSPGGVTEAFF. As DNA, the CDR3 is TGTGCCAGCTCACCGGGAGGGGTTACTGAAGCTTTCTTT.

The sample holds one count of this clone. This chain joins TRBV2 and TRBJ2-3; 8 nucleotides match TRBD2. Germline CDR1 and CDR2: SNHLY and FYNNEI. V gave up 7 bases and J gave up 1 base; unmatched junction bases: 10. This CDR3 has 16 amino acids. In nucleotides, the CDR3 is TGTGCCAGCATACTAGCGGTCCTAGGGGGCACAGATACGCAGTATTTT. This translates into CASILAVLGGTDTQYF.

The chain couples TRBV9 to TRBJ1-1; D uncertain. Germline CDR1 is SGDLS and CDR2 is YYNGEE. The CDR3 length is 15 residues. The V end was cut by 0 bases, the J end by 0 bases, with 9 bases between. In DNA form, the CDR3 reads TGTGCCAGCAGCGTAGTAGGGAGCATGAACACTGAAGCTTTCTTT. Translating gives CASSVVGSMNTEAFF. The entire variable domain, with the rest obtained from reference TRBV9 and TRBJ1-1, is as follows: DSGVTQTPKHLITATGQRVTLRCSPRSGDLSVYWYQQSLDQGLQFLIQYYNGEERAKGNILERFSAQQFPDLHSELNLSSLELGDSALYFCASSVVGSMNTEAFFGQGTRLTVV.

J is TRBJ2-7 and V is TRBV28; D is possibly TRBD1 or TRBD2 (5 bases each). V dropped 5 bases and J dropped 0 bases, with 8 bases sitting between them. The germline gives CDR1 MDHEN, CDR2 SYDVKM. The CDR3 loop spans 13 amino acids. The CDR3 DNA follows: TGTGCCAGCAGTCCAGGGAGCTCCTACGAGCAGTACTTC. Amino acids: CASSPGSSYEQYF.

The chain links TRBV21-1 to TRBJ1-5. TRBV21-1 is deemed a pseudogene. CDR3 size: 16 residues. CDR3 nucleotide sequence: TGTGCCAGCAGCAAATCCCAAATTTTTGAGCGCCAGCCCCAGCATTTT. Its protein product is CASSKSQIFERQPQHF.

This chain joins TRBV6-1 and TRBJ1-2; a possible D gene is TRBD1 (5 bases). Trimming left V 4 bases short and J 3 bases short, with 6 bases between. In germline, CDR1 is MNHNS, CDR2 SASEGT. This CDR3 is built from 12 residues. CDR3 bases: TGTGCCAGCAGTGGACAGTACTATGGCTACACCTTC. This encodes CASSGQYYGYTF.

In its sample, this clone was seen a few times. This chain joins TRBV19 and TRBJ2-3; 9 nucleotides match TRBD1. The ends lost 1 base at V and 2 bases at J; junction bases unmatched: 10. Germline V gene lookup returns CDR1 LNHDA and CDR2 SQIVND (reference sequence). This CDR3 has 18 residues. The chain's CDR3 is CASSIGRWTGDPTDTQYF. CDR3 sequence (DNA): TGTGCCAGTAGTATAGGACGATGGACAGGGGACCCCACAGATACGCAGTATTTT.

J is TRBJ2-2 and V is TRBV19; D assignment may be TRBD1 or TRBD2 (5 bases each). Germline lookup yields CDR1 LNHDA and CDR2 SQIVND (reference sequence). V was pared by 7 bases and J by 0 bases, with 12 bases between. CDR3 length equals 15 residues. CDR3 coding DNA: TGTGCCAGTAAAATTGGGGGAACGAACACCGGGGAGCTGTTTTTT. Translation gives CASKIGGTNTGELFF.

This chain joins TRBV7-9 and TRBJ1-2; 8 bases match TRBD1. The length of the CDR3 is 15 residues. Germline CDR1 reads SEHNR; CDR2 reads FQNEAQ (reference sequence). The V and J ends lost 1 base and 4 bases, in that order; junction bases with no gene match: 5. The CDR3 sequence is CASSLGFGTGYGYTF. DNA for the CDR3: TGTGCCAGCAGCTTAGGATTCGGGACAGGCTATGGCTACACCTTC. Looking up the rest from reference TRBV7-9 and TRBJ1-2 gives the full variable domain: DTGVSQNPRHKITKRGQNVTFRCDPISEHNRLYWYRQTLGQGPEFLTYFQNEAQLEKSRLLSDRFSAERPKGSFSTLEIQRTEQGDSAMYLCASSLGFGTGYGYTFGSGTRLTVV.

The chain carries TRBV7-9 and TRBJ1-5; 8 bases map to TRBD1. This CDR3 region has 15 residues. CDR1 SEHNR and CDR2 FQNEAQ come from the germline V gene (reference sequence). Unmatched junction bases numbered 9, after V lost 5 bases and J lost 6 bases. CDR3 nucleotide sequence: TGTGCCAGCAGCCCCGCGGGCAGGGGGCTTCAGCCCCAGCATTTT. This codes for CASSPAGRGLQPQHF.

This clone was found a few times. This chain uses TRBV28 with TRBJ1-5; tentatively, D is TRBD1 (5 bases). Per germline, CDR1 MDHEN and CDR2 SYDVKM. V gave up 1 base and J gave up 6 bases, with 13 bases separating them. This CDR3 region has 15 residues. CDR3 DNA: TGTGCCAGCAGTTTATCCCTCGGGGGGACTCAGCCCCAGCATTTT. This sequence encodes CASSLSLGGTQPQHF.

This chain joins TRBV6-1 and TRBJ1-5, with 8 bases fitting TRBD1. The CDR3 covers 15 residues. The germline gives CDR1 MNHNS, CDR2 SASEGT. Trimming removed 8 bases from V and 5 bases from J; junction bases left unmatched: 11. The CDR3 reads CASEPSGGWDQPQHF. In DNA form, the CDR3 reads TGTGCCAGCGAACCTTCAGGGGGCTGGGATCAGCCCCAGCATTTT.

The sample holds a few counts of this clone. The rearrangement joins TRBV28 to TRBJ1-2, with D unclear. The V gene's germline CDR1 is MDHEN and CDR2 SYDVKM. The CDR3 is made up of 13 amino acids. V was shortened by 4 bases and J by 4 bases, with 10 bases between the two germline ends. The chain's CDR3 is CASSSSEIYGYTF. Written as DNA, the CDR3 is TGTGCCAGCAGTTCGTCAGAGATCTATGGCTACACCTTC.

This clone was seen just once. The chain employs TRBV5-1 and TRBJ2-5, with D tentatively TRBD2 (6 bases). CDR1 SGHRS and CDR2 YFSETQ come from the germline V gene. There are 17 residues in the CDR3. Trimming cost V 0 bases and J 4 bases, with 19 bases left between them. This chain's CDR3 is CASSLGAGVTRGETQYF. The CDR3 DNA follows: TGCGCCAGCAGCTTGGGAGCGGGCGTAACCCGCGGAGAGACCCAGTACTTC.